This T cell receptor beta chain was recorded in a study of cytomegalovirus exposure and HLA in healthy donors. General study findings and limits: The authors reported that TCR beta sequences could predict HLA-A and HLA-B alleles. These predictions were accurate for most subjects in the first cohort. Solely CMV serostatus was available to characterize immune exposure.

After removal of 0 bases from V and 0 bases from J, the junction contained 11 bases not matched to a gene. CDR1 LGHNA and CDR2 YSLEER come from the germline V gene. CDR3 length: 20 amino acids. Concerning this clone: Its antigen is not known.

Amplification used 60 Vbeta primers and 13 Jbeta primers. Method: immunoSEQ multiplex PCR; TCRdb's copy keeps in-frame clones and lacks some. Found here are 150,000 or so clones, almost 80% of them singletons; the top ten hold around 1.6%. V gene TRBV4-3 combines with J gene TRBJ2-1, with 10 nucleotides matching TRBD2. The TCR originated in a female donor in good health and CMV-seronegative. Sequences were obtained from PBMCs. The CDR3 loop is CASSQDFLAGDPSSYNEQFF. The CDR3 DNA sequence: TGCGCCAGCAGCCAAGATTTTCTAGCGGGGGACCCTAGCTCCTACAATGAGCAGTTCTTC.